The entry below gives a single T cell receptor beta chain sequence along with its context. CDR3 length: 14 residues. Looked up from germline, CDR1 is SGDLS and CDR2 is YYNGEE. V shed 3 bases, J shed 7 bases, and the junction held 4 bases outside the gene matches. The data originate from a study of blood T cell repertoires in COVID-19. Enrolment of Seattle patients took place during active infection, and they were followed longitudinally. Produced via immunoSEQ multiplex PCR; TCRdb's table is partial and in-frame only. The data contain hundreds of thousands of clones, about 90% of them seen just once; the ten biggest clones take up approximately 2%.

The sequence derives from a woman aged 25 to 39 with COVID-19, enrolled during active disease. The material sequenced was peripheral blood. The chain employs TRBV9 and TRBJ1-6; 7 nucleotides align to TRBD1. The CDR3 nucleotides read TGTGCCAGCAGCGAACTACAGGGGAATTCACCCCTCCACTTT. Residues: CASSELQGNSPLHF. The full variable domain, its missing parts supplied by reference TRBV9 and TRBJ1-6, is DSGVTQTPKHLITATGQRVTLRCSPRSGDLSVYWYQQSLDQGLQFLIQYYNGEERAKGNILERFSAQQFPDLHSELNLSSLELGDSALYFCASSELQGNSPLHFGNGTRLTVT.